This T cell receptor (beta chain) emerged from a study of blood T cells in healthy people across ages. General study results and limits: Older age went with lower TCR beta diversity per million T cells, in a roughly linear way.

Total RNA amounts of at least 5 micrograms were extracted per sample. About this clonotype itself: Its antigen is as yet unknown.

V dropped 0 bases and J dropped 6 bases, with 15 bases sitting between them. The CDR3 totals 15 residues. Germline V gene sequence: CDR1 SGHRS, CDR2 YFSETQ. Alongside a J-beta primer mix, a sample-barcoded 5' primer served in a second PCR lasting about 6 to 11 cycles. Tags on each cDNA molecule came from a template-switch adaptor with 12 random nucleotides. TCRdb reprocessed the 5' RACE reads via MiXCR and lists one record per CDR3 protein. The sample contains 1.5 million to 2 million distinct CDR3 sequences, about 35% of which appear only once. The material sequenced was blood. The gene calls are TRBV5-1 and TRBJ1-2; no clear D. The receptor's source is a woman aged 25 to 45 in good health. CDR3 residues: CASSLAGLSPDGYTF. Here the CDR3 DNA reads TGCGCCAGCAGCTTGGCTGGGCTGTCGCCGGATGGCTACACCTTC.